The rows below give T cell receptor beta chains drawn from one sample of a study of blood T cell repertoires in COVID-19. The repertoire was sequenced with immunoSEQ multiplex PCR; TCRdb's copy has only in-frame clones and lacks some. The sample shows some 320,000 clones, over 85% of them seen only once. Sequencing was performed on PBMCs or T cells enriched from blood (not recorded which). These receptors were collected from a man between 60 and 75 years old who had recovered from COVID-19. CDR3s leave out the opening cysteine and the closing phenylalanine or tryptophan.

j_call	v_call	cdr3_length	cdr3_aa
TRBJ1-2	TRBV29-1	10	SVRTANYGYT
TRBJ2-5	TRBV7-3	12	ASSLSGVGETQY
TRBJ1-4	TRBV6-5	11	ASSYRGEEKLF
TRBJ2-7	TRBV5-1	10	ASSLVADEQY
TRBJ2-3	TRBV4-1	15	ASSQRASGRYTDTQY
TRBJ2-7	TRBV18	13	ASSQRQATSYEQY
TRBJ2-5	TRBV24-1	14	ATSDFIAGGWETQY
TRBJ1-1	TRBV11-2	11	ASSLLLNTEAF
TRBJ2-7	TRBV2	12	ASSEAWQGYEQY
TRBJ1-3	TRBV11-2	13	ASSPSGPSGNTIY
TRBJ1-3	TRBV7-9	16	ASSLAPRGKSSGNTIY
TRBJ2-5	TRBV6-5	12	ASTGPGPGETQY
TRBJ2-1	TRBV30	15	AWTPGLAGGQGGEQF
TRBJ1-2	TRBV7-2	13	ASSLALGGAGGYT
TRBJ2-1	TRBV20-1	9	SGKKNNEQF
TRBJ2-7	TRBV3-1/TRBV3-2	12	ASSQGPKKYEQY
TRBJ2-3	TRBV29-1	12	SVAGLSSTDTQY
TRBJ2-5	TRBV9	14	ASSVGRLAGVETQY
TRBJ1-1	TRBV11-3	10	ASSPRGTEAF
TRBJ2-1	TRBV4-3	14	ASSQFTSKGSNEQF
TRBJ1-1	TRBV7-2	13	ASSLQPGTGAEAF
TRBJ1-4	TRBV2	13	ASCPKGRGDEKLF
TRBJ1-6	TRBV19	12	ASSVSTGSSPLH
TRBJ2-2	TRBV5-6	14	ASSLGRGINTGELF
TRBJ1-3	TRBV5-1	13	ASSSRGLNGNTIY
TRBJ2-7	TRBV19	12	ASSMGHSSYEQY
TRBJ2-7	TRBV5-6	13	ASSRWGRGVHEQY
TRBJ2-1	TRBV12-3/TRBV12-4	11	ASSPHASGGGF
TRBJ1-5	TRBV3-1/TRBV3-2	17	ASSQVGGQNGGSNQPQH
TRBJ1-3	TRBV25-1	13	ASSEQGASGNTIY
TRBJ1-1	TRBV7-9	17	ASSLARDRGRSMNTEAF
TRBJ1-5	TRBV27	12	ASSPGQFNQPQH
TRBJ2-1	TRBV20-1	9	SAKLGDGQF
TRBJ1-1	TRBV18	11	ASSETWNTEAF
TRBJ2-7	TRBV7-9	12	ASRSGGPIYEQY
TRBJ1-4	TRBV5-4	13	ASSRGSGSNEKLF
TRBJ2-7	TRBV27	11	ASSPRGTYEQY
TRBJ1-2	TRBV5-1	14	ASSLDPPGGAGGYT
TRBJ1-2	TRBV9	14	ASSVSGGTASYGYT
TRBJ2-3	TRBV27	15	ASSPFGERSHTDTQY
TRBJ1-6	TRBV6-5	14	ASSYQGLSYNSPLH
TRBJ2-5	TRBV10-2	11	ASSRTGVETQY
TRBJ2-1	TRBV10-2	13	ASTKTSGSYNEQF
TRBJ2-7	TRBV21-1	13	ASMGEPQCAYEQY
TRBJ1-5	TRBV19	13	ASRETGIRNQPQH
TRBJ2-1	TRBV5-1	13	ASSLAREAYNEQF
TRBJ1-1	TRBV7-6	15	ASSLRQGGNMNTEAF
TRBJ2-3	TRBV7-9	11	ASSWASTDTQY
TRBJ2-1	TRBV5-6	13	ASSWGGTGGGEQF
TRBJ2-2	TRBV7-6	11	ASSHLSAGELF
TRBJ2-4	TRBV10-3	12	AISAGQGSDIQY
TRBJ1-2	TRBV19	11	ASSIGAAGGYT
TRBJ2-1	TRBV11-1	13	ASSPQGLARNEQF
TRBJ2-7	TRBV15	11	ATSASDSNEQY
TRBJ1-4	TRBV9	14	ASSVGGGTTNEKLF
TRBJ1-5	TRBV6-6	12	ASSTGQMNQPQH
TRBJ2-5	TRBV5-1	12	ASSLNGGRETQY
TRBJ1-2	TRBV3-1/TRBV3-2	13	ASSQSSGWNYGYT